The next 32 T cell receptor beta chains were all read from a single sample in a study of preoperative IRX-2 immunotherapy in early breast cancer (dated by TCRdb to about 2019). Library construction relied on the immunoSEQ multiplex PCR assay. Here the immuneACCESS table is served through TCRdb, limited to in-frame sequences with V and J called. Missing clones are a known gap in these copies; in checked studies unresolved V genes cover under half, and the rest lacks a known reason. The sample contains about 98,000 clones, 75% to 90% of them found a single time. Under 2.5% of the sample belongs to the ten largest clones. Interpreted using the paper, the treatment or condition label stands for: preoperative locoregional IRX-2 cytokine immunotherapy. This specimen consisted of tumor tissue, obtained after IRX-2 immunotherapy. The receptors come from a human donor with breast cancer.

The V gene is TRBV12-1, the J gene TRBJ1-2; the table calls TRBD1, which could not be checked here. TRBV12-1 is shown as a pseudogene. CDR3 length: 15 residues. The CDR3 region has the DNA TGTGCCAGCAGCTCGGGACAGGGGCCCTGCTATGGCTACACCTTC. It codes for CASSSGQGPCYGYTF.

The V and J genes are TRBV29-1 and TRBJ2-1; D is tentatively TRBD1 or TRBD2 (6 bases each). Trimming removed 4 bases from V and 5 bases from J, with 12 bases in between. Germline loops: CDR1 SQVTM, CDR2 ANQGSEA. This CDR3 contains 13 residues. The CDR3 bases are TGCAGCGTTGTGAAGGGGGGCGACAATGAGCAGTTCTTC. This encodes CSVVKGGDNEQFF.

The rearrangement uses TRBV19 and TRBJ2-2; D uncertain. With 5 bases removed from V and 1 base from J, the gap between germline ends came to 8 bases. CDR1 is LNHDA and CDR2 is SQIVND in the germline V gene (reference sequence). The CDR3 totals 14 residues. The CDR3 DNA is TGTGCCAGTAGTCCCCGGCAGAACACCGGGGAGCTGTTTTTT. The encoded protein is CASSPRQNTGELFF.

As DNA, the CDR3 is TGTGCCAGCAGTGAGATGTCCTCGACAGGAGGCTATGGCTACACCTTC. Translating it yields CASSEMSSTGGYGYTF. The V gene is TRBV6-8, the J gene TRBJ1-2, with D tentatively TRBD1 (6 bases). This CDR3 is built from 16 residues. In germline, CDR1 is MNHGY, CDR2 SAAAGT. Trimming shortened V by 5 bases and J by 4 bases, and 20 bases separated the two germline ends.

The rearrangement joins TRBV23-1 to TRBJ2-1; 14 bases fit TRBD2. TRBV23-1 is sorted into the ORF group, with uncertain function. V dropped 6 bases and J dropped 7; count of bases not matched to a gene: 8. The CDR3 has 16 residues. In DNA form, the CDR3 reads TGCGCCAGCAGCTGGGGACTAGCGGGAGTAACGAATGAGCAGTTCTTC. Translated, it gives CASSWGLAGVTNEQFF.

This clone has just one count. The chain links TRBV5-1 to TRBJ2-7; possible D gene TRBD2, 6 bases. CDR3 length: 14 amino acids. V was shortened by 4 bases and J by 3 bases, with 14 bases between the two germline ends. Per germline, CDR1 SGHRS and CDR2 YFSETQ. CDR3 amino acids: CASSPQPRDYEQYF. The CDR3 DNA reads TGCGCCAGCAGCCCCCAGCCGCGGGACTACGAGCAGTACTTC.

The table lists this clone with a count of one. This chain links TRBV7-7 with TRBJ2-7, with D uncertain. Germline assignment: CDR1 SSHAT and CDR2 FNYEAQ (reference sequence). The CDR3 loop spans 15 amino acids. The V end was cut by 2 bases, the J end by 4 bases, with 15 bases between. CDR3 sequence (DNA): TGTGCCAGCAGCTTAACCGGGCCCCCTCGATACGAGCAGTACTTC. This translates into CASSLTGPPRYEQYF.

As for this clone: This same CDR3 is encoded by further DNA sequences in the sample. The chain joins TRBV28 to TRBJ2-7; no clear D. Germline CDR1 is MDHEN and CDR2 is SYDVKM. This CDR3 comprises 13 residues. V lost 2 bases, J lost 0 bases, and 5 bases lay in between. CDR3 bases: TGTGCCAGCAGTTTACGAACCTCCTACGAGCAGTACTTC. Protein sequence: CASSLRTSYEQYF.

The genes are TRBV19 and TRBJ2-7; D uncertain. The length of the CDR3 is 13 residues. Per the germline V gene, CDR1 is LNHDA and CDR2 is SQIVND (reference sequence). Trimming left V 3 bases short and J 0 bases short, with 6 bases between. The CDR3 DNA sequence: TGTGCCAGTAGTATGGCCAGCTCCTACGAGCAGTACTTC. Encoded protein: CASSMASSYEQYF.

The chain carries TRBV19 and TRBJ2-7, with no clear D. Per germline, CDR1 LNHDA and CDR2 SQIVND (reference sequence). The CDR3 has 11 amino acids. V lost 9 bases to trimming and J lost 3 bases, with 9 bases between them. CDR3 DNA: TGTGCCAGACTGGGTGACTACGAGCAGTACTTC. Translation: CARLGDYEQYF.

This clone was detected only a few times. V gene TRBV28 combines with J gene TRBJ1-2, with D tentatively TRBD1 (6 bases). V was trimmed by 3 bases and J by 4 bases, leaving 12 bases between them. The CDR3 runs 14 residues. Germline lookup yields CDR1 MDHEN and CDR2 SYDVKM. The CDR3 DNA sequence: TGTGCCAGCAGTTTCACAGGGAAGGGCTATGGCTACACCTTC. This translates into CASSFTGKGYGYTF.

Remarks on this clone: The junction shows a germline mismatch at one end, possibly a read error. The V call is TRBV10-1, the J call TRBJ2-2, with 7 positions matching TRBD1. The CDR3 has 16 residues. CDR1 is WNHNN, CDR2 SYGVQD, per germline (reference sequence). CDR3 in amino acids: CASSDIGGKNTGELFF. CDR3 nucleotides: TGCGCCAGTAGTGATATAGGGGGCAAGAACACTGGGGAGCTGTTTTTT.

This chain connects TRBV7-1 to TRBJ2-2; a weak D match, TRBD1 (6 bases). TRBV7-1 is annotated as an ORF whose role is uncertain. The V and J ends lost 5 bases and 2 bases respectively, with 12 bases between them. This CDR3 is 15 amino acids long. The CDR3 protein is CASSRWTANTGELFF. The CDR3, as DNA: TGTGCCAGCAGCAGATGGACAGCCAACACCGGGGAGCTGTTTTTT.

The gene calls are TRBV29-1 and TRBJ2-7; D remains unclear. V was cut by 5 bases and J by 4 bases, with 15 bases left in between. Germline V gene data show CDR1 as SQVTM and CDR2 as ANQGSEA. This CDR3 comprises 13 residues. For the CDR3, the DNA is TGCAGCGTTTCATTACAAAATACTTACGAGCAGTACTTC. Its translation: CSVSLQNTYEQYF.

The chain joins TRBV5-1 to TRBJ2-1; 8 bases agree with TRBD1. V lost 3 bases and J lost 4; bases outside the gene matches: 6. The length of the CDR3 is 15 residues. CDR1 is SGHRS, CDR2 YFSETQ, per germline. The CDR3 reads CASSSQGARYNEQFF. The CDR3 DNA follows: TGCGCCAGCAGCTCCCAGGGGGCGAGGTACAATGAGCAGTTCTTC.

The CDR3 loop reads CASSKASGGTDTQYF. The CDR3 DNA sequence: TGCGCCAGCAGCAAGGCAAGCGGGGGCACAGATACGCAGTATTTT. The chain couples TRBV5-1 to TRBJ2-3; 7 nucleotides line up with TRBD2. The V gene end was trimmed by 4 bases and the J gene end by 1 base; junction bases not matched to a gene: 6. Looked up from germline, CDR1 is SGHRS and CDR2 is YFSETQ. The CDR3 length is 15 residues.

This clone has a handful of counts. V usage is TRBV11-3 and J usage is TRBJ1-2; TRBD1 is a possible D gene (6 bases). CDR1 and CDR2 from the germline V gene are SGHNT and YENEEA. The CDR3 is 14 residues long. Trimming stripped 5 bases from V and 3 bases from J, with 13 bases between. In DNA form, the CDR3 reads TGTGCCAGCAGCCCTCTAGGGGGACACTATGGCTACACCTTC. This translates into CASSPLGGHYGYTF.

The chain couples TRBV12-5 to TRBJ2-3; no definite D call. CDR1 is LGHNT and CDR2 is FRNRAP in the germline V gene. The CDR3 consists of 15 residues. V was pared by 1 base and J by 6 bases, with 14 bases between. The CDR3 protein is CASGLGAVFFDTQYF. DNA of the CDR3: TGTGCTAGTGGTTTGGGGGCCGTATTTTTCGATACGCAGTATTTT.

The V gene is TRBV28, the J gene TRBJ2-1; D is unclear. Deletions cut 5 bases from V and 10 bases from J, with 12 bases between. This CDR3 has 12 amino acids. The germline gives CDR1 MDHEN, CDR2 SYDVKM. This CDR3 is CASSLLGREQFF. The CDR3 bases are TGTGCCAGCAGTCTCCTAGGACGGGAGCAGTTCTTC.

The V gene is TRBV7-1, the J gene TRBJ2-1, with 11 bases that match TRBD2. TRBV7-1 falls under the ORF class, with uncertain function. V shed 6 bases, J shed 5 bases, and the junction held 9 bases outside the gene matches. The CDR3 is made up of 16 amino acids. The DNA of the CDR3 is TGTGCCAGCAGTTCCTCGACTAGCGGGATCGACAATGAGCAGTTCTTC. Amino acids: CASSSSTSGIDNEQFF.

The chain combines TRBV19 with TRBJ1-5, with TRBD1 matching over 10 bases. There are 15 residues in the CDR3. V dropped 3 bases and J dropped 6; count of bases not matched to a gene: 5. Germline assignment: CDR1 LNHDA and CDR2 SQIVND (reference sequence). In DNA, the CDR3 is TGTGCCAGTAGTATCTCCGGGACAGGGGTTCAGCCCCAGCATTTT. Its translation: CASSISGTGVQPQHF. Filled out from reference TRBV19 and TRBJ1-5, the complete variable domain reads DGGITQSPKYLFRKEGQNVTLSCEQNLNHDAMYWYRQDPGQGLRLIYYSQIVNDFQKGDIAEGYSVSREKKESFPLTVTSAQKNPTAFYLCASSISGTGVQPQHFGDGTRLSIL.

The rearrangement uses TRBV28 and TRBJ1-1; the match to TRBD1 covers 8 bases. Germline V gene lookup returns CDR1 MDHEN and CDR2 SYDVKM. The CDR3 is 14 amino acids. The J segment lost 1 base and the V segment lost 6 bases, leaving 4 bases of the junction unmatched. The CDR3 loop reads CASRWDRRNTEAFF. DNA of the CDR3: TGTGCCAGCAGATGGGACAGGAGGAACACTGAAGCTTTCTTT. The full variable domain, completed using reference TRBV28 and TRBJ1-1, is DVKVTQSSRYLVKRTGEKVFLECVQDMDHENMFWYRQDPGLGLRLIYFSYDVKMKEKGDIPEGYSVSREKKERFSLILESASTNQTSMYLCASRWDRRNTEAFFGQGTRLTVV.

The chain carries TRBV6-8 and TRBJ2-7, with no clear D. The ends were cut back, 5 bases at V and 7 bases at J, with 24 bases in the middle. The CDR3 length is 16 residues. CDR1 MNHGY and CDR2 SAAAGT come from the germline V gene. The CDR3 DNA is TGTGCCAGCAGTCCCGGGCTACAGACATTAGGAAGGGAGCAGTACTTC. Its translation: CASSPGLQTLGREQYF.

Worth noting for this clone: The junction departs from germline at one end; a sequencing error may be responsible. This sequence joins TRBV6-8 and TRBJ2-3; 8 bases line up with TRBD2. The V gene's germline CDR1 is MNHGY and CDR2 SAAAGT. This CDR3 comprises 15 residues. CDR3 residues: CAISVEAGAPDTQYF. The CDR3 DNA follows: TGTGCCATCAGTGTAGAAGCGGGGGCTCCAGATACGCAGTATTTT.

V gene TRBV19 combines with J gene TRBJ2-2; 10 positions match TRBD2. CDR1 is LNHDA, CDR2 SQIVND, per germline (reference sequence). There are 17 residues in the CDR3. The V gene end was trimmed by 5 bases and the J gene end by 1 base; junction bases not matched to a gene: 7. CDR3 nucleotides: TGTGCCAGTAGTCCGCCGGGACTAGCGATGAACACCGGGGAGCTGTTTTTT. Translation gives CASSPPGLAMNTGELFF.

This clone was detected once. V gene TRBV6-7 combines with J gene TRBJ1-1; D uncertain. TRBV6-7 is placed among ORFs of uncertain function. The CDR3 length is 14 residues. Trimming took 0 bases from V and 7 from J, leaving 12 bases between them. CDR3 region: CASSYSNAGREAFF. The CDR3 DNA follows: TGTGCCAGCAGTTACTCGAACGCAGGCCGTGAAGCTTTCTTT.

The chain has TRBV11-3 and TRBJ1-4, with D uncertain. The CDR3 runs to 15 residues. Germline V gene lookup returns CDR1 SGHNT and CDR2 YENEEA. Trimming removed 5 bases from V and 10 bases from J, with 20 bases in between. The CDR3 loop reads CASSRLSILEGKLFF. The CDR3 bases are TGTGCCAGCAGCCGCCTGTCAATACTAGAGGGAAAACTGTTTTTT. Together with reference TRBV11-3 and TRBJ1-4, the CDR3 gives the full variable domain: EAGVVQSPRYKIIEKKQPVAFWCNPISGHNTLYWYLQNLGQGPELLIRYENEEAVDDSQLPKDRFSAERLKGVDSTLKIQPAELGDSAVYLCASSRLSILEGKLFFGSGTQLSVL.

The J gene is TRBJ1-4, the V gene TRBV28; D may be TRBD1 (5 bases). V gave up 2 bases and J gave up 13 bases, with 14 bases separating them. Germline V gene sequence: CDR1 MDHEN, CDR2 SYDVKM. The CDR3 length is 13 residues. The CDR3 nucleotides read TGTGCCAGCAGTTTAACACAGCCGGGGGGACTGTTTTTT. Its protein product is CASSLTQPGGLFF.

This chain joins TRBV19 and TRBJ2-1; D is uncertain. This CDR3 contains 15 residues. Germline-derived CDR1 and CDR2 are LNHDA and SQIVND (reference sequence). Trimming stripped 3 bases from V and 7 bases from J, with 16 bases between. The CDR3 DNA is TGTGCCAGTAGTATTATGTCGACGGATCTTAATGAGCAGTTCTTC. This translates into CASSIMSTDLNEQFF.

The chain uses TRBV28 and TRBJ1-4; D uncertain. V lost 3 bases and J 4 bases, leaving 12 bases between the germline ends. Germline CDR1 is MDHEN and CDR2 is SYDVKM. The CDR3 is 15 residues long. CDR3 sequence reads: CASSFPGPNNEKLFF. CDR3 in DNA: TGTGCCAGCAGTTTCCCCGGGCCCAATAATGAAAAACTGTTTTTT.

This chain uses TRBV6-7 with TRBJ1-5; D remains unclear. TRBV6-7 carries the ORF label, with uncertain function. The CDR3 is 13 residues long. The ends were cut back, 5 bases at V and 6 bases at J, with 11 bases in the middle. The CDR3 spells CASSEAGAQPQHF. The CDR3 DNA reads TGTGCCAGCAGTGAAGCGGGTGCTCAGCCCCAGCATTTT.

The CDR3 loop is CASRAGTGASGTEAFF. The CDR3 DNA follows: TGTGCCAGCAGGGCTGGGACAGGGGCGTCGGGAACTGAAGCTTTCTTT. The chain carries TRBV6-8 and TRBJ1-1; TRBD1 matches 10 bases. The CDR3 runs to 16 residues. Germline values: CDR1 MNHGY, CDR2 SAAAGT. The V and J ends lost 6 bases and 5 bases, in that order; junction bases with no gene match: 12.